This is a list of T cell receptor beta chains from one sample in a study of early T cells in non-severe SARS-CoV-2 infection. In TCRdb, the 5' RACE reads were re-called with MiXCR into one record per CDR3 protein. The data contain roughly 23,000 distinct CDR3 sequences, approximately 5.4% of them singletons. Source: whole blood, taken at baseline. These receptors were collected from an adult who was a healthcare worker with PCR-confirmed SARS-CoV-2 infection or an uninfected control (not recorded which). Both conserved end residues are part of each CDR3. The D gene is left open where the match is weak. Rows give clone size only sometimes, using once, few, many, or a class for an expanded clone.

size	length	D	V	J	CDR3	DNA
NA	16	TRBD1	TRBV7-9	TRBJ1-1	CASSSRDRGLGTEAFF	TGTGCCAGCAGCTCACGGGACAGGGGGCTGGGGACTGAAGCTTTCTTT
many	14	TRBD1	TRBV11-2	TRBJ1-2	CASSPDRDRYGYTF	TGTGCCAGCAGCCCGGACAGGGATCGCTATGGCTACACCTTC
few	18	NA	TRBV21-1	TRBJ2-1	CASSKVPGRGRGSDEQFF	TGTGCCAGCAGCAAAGTGCCCGGAAGGGGCAGGGGGTCCGATGAGCAGTTCTTC
many	14	TRBD1	TRBV5-1	TRBJ2-2	CASSYDRAPGELFF	TGCGCCAGCAGCTACGACAGGGCCCCCGGGGAGCTGTTTTTT
few	14	NA	TRBV19	TRBJ2-1	CASSISVRDNEQFF	TGTGCCAGTAGTATTAGCGTGAGGGACAATGAGCAGTTCTTC
NA	13	NA	TRBV30	TRBJ1-5	CAWSAQGDQPQHF	TGTGCCTGGAGTGCCCAGGGTGATCAGCCCCAGCATTTT
few	13	TRBD1	TRBV20-1	TRBJ1-1	CSAKPAWDSEAFF	TGCAGTGCAAAACCCGCCTGGGACAGTGAAGCTTTCTTT
many	15	NA	TRBV12-3/TRBV12-4	TRBJ1-5	CASSLRQASNQPQHF	TGTGCCAGCAGTTTAAGACAGGCGAGCAATCAGCCCCAGCATTTT
NA	15	TRBD2	TRBV7-3	TRBJ2-1	CASSYGTSRNNEQFF	TGTGCCAGCAGCTACGGGACTAGCAGGAACAATGAGCAGTTCTTC
many	16	NA	TRBV19	TRBJ2-5	CASSILLPGSQETQYF	TGTGCCAGTAGTATTTTGTTGCCGGGGAGTCAAGAGACCCAGTACTTC
few	15	NA	TRBV5-1	TRBJ2-2	CASSLDSANTGELFF	TGCGCCAGCAGCTTGGACAGCGCGAACACCGGGGAGCTGTTTTTT
many	13	NA	TRBV11-3	TRBJ1-1	CASSLLGTTEAFF	TGTGCCAGCAGCTTATTGGGGACCACTGAAGCTTTCTTT
many	15	TRBD1	TRBV5-8	TRBJ2-5	CASSLGQGYQETQYF	TGTGCCAGCAGCTTGGGACAGGGGTACCAAGAGACCCAGTACTTC
medium-sized	16	TRBD1	TRBV6-6	TRBJ2-2	CASSYSKGANTGELFF	TGTGCCAGCAGTTACTCGAAGGGGGCCAACACCGGGGAGCTGTTTTTT
few	14	TRBD1	TRBV12-3/TRBV12-4	TRBJ1-6	CASSVTGVASPLHF	TGTGCCAGCAGTGTAACAGGGGTAGCTTCACCCCTCCACTTT
NA	16	NA	TRBV6-6	TRBJ1-1	CASRERSQGFNTEAFF	TGTGCCAGCAGAGAACGATCACAGGGTTTCAACACTGAAGCTTTCTTT
many	11	NA	TRBV6-2/TRBV6-3	TRBJ2-2	CASSETGELFF	TGTGCCAGCAGCGAGACCGGGGAGCTGTTTTTT
many	15	NA	TRBV7-9	TRBJ2-5	CASSLLSGGQETQYF	TGTGCCAGCAGCTTACTCAGTGGGGGGCAAGAGACCCAGTACTTC
many	15	TRBD1	TRBV4-1	TRBJ1-5	CASSLGTGTYQPQHF	TGCGCCAGCAGCCTCGGGACAGGGACGTATCAGCCCCAGCATTTT
NA	13	NA	TRBV7-9	TRBJ2-7	CASSHTLSYEQYF	TGTGCCAGCAGCCACACCCTGAGTTACGAGCAGTACTTC